These 2 T cell receptor beta chains share one sample of origin, sequenced in a study of CD8+CD57+ T cells in acquired aplastic anemia. The study profiled TCR beta VDJ and CDR3 using genomic DNA as template. TCRdb independently ran MiXCR on the reads; one entry per CDR3 protein. The data show 60,000 or so distinct CDR3 sequences, less than 65% seen once. Sequencing was carried out using sorted CD4+, CD8+, or CD8+CD57+ T cells (not recorded which) from PBMCs. These receptors all stem from a human donor in good health, serving as a control.

Here the CDR3 reads CSASGGAGGETQYF. The CDR3 nucleotides are TGCAGTGCGTCAGGGGGCGCAGGCGGGGAGACCCAGTACTTC. This sequence joins TRBV20-1 and TRBJ2-5, with TRBD1 identical over 8 bases. The germline gives CDR1 DFQATT, CDR2 SNEGSKA (reference sequence). The junction had 11 bases not matched to a gene; V was cut back by 6 bases and J by 5 bases. This CDR3 region has 14 residues.

The rearrangement joins TRBV5-1 to TRBJ2-3, with 14 bases lining up with TRBD2. V lost 6 bases to trimming and J lost 7 bases; unmatched junction nucleotides: 13. The CDR3 consists of 17 residues. Germline V CDR1 and CDR2: SGHRS, YFSETQ. The CDR3 loop is CASNRGGLAGGGYTQYF. CDR3 bases: TGCGCCAGCAACCGGGGAGGACTAGCGGGAGGAGGGTATACGCAGTATTTT.